The T cell receptor beta chain under discussion was sequenced for a study of shared clonotypes between healthy human individuals. This clone was recorded only once. Clones were read by immunoSEQ multiplex PCR, and TCRdb kept only the in-frame ones, dropping some. The sample holds 550,000 to 700,000 clones, roughly 72% seen once. The specimen sequenced was memory CD4+ T cells sorted from blood. Noted subset: CD45RA-negative fraction. This TCR was recovered from a woman in her twenties or thirties in good health.

CDR3 region: CASTRTSGNTGELFF. CDR3 in DNA: TGTGCCAGCACCCGGACTAGCGGGAACACCGGGGAGCTGTTTTTT. The chain combines TRBV6-5 with TRBJ2-2, with 10 bases fitting TRBD2. Germline loops: CDR1 MNHEY, CDR2 SVGAGI. The CDR3 has 15 amino acids. J lost 1 base, V lost 7 bases, and 3 bases had no gene match.